This TCR beta chain was obtained from a study of OX40 agonist ivuxolimab in advanced cancers. Background on the whole study: Ivuxolimab, which targeted the costimulatory receptor OX40 (CD134), was an agonistic, fully human IgG2 monoclonal antibody. Intravenous ivuxolimab was administered to patients every 2 weeks at six dose levels: 0.01, 0.1, 0.3, 1.5, 3 and 10 mg/kg. Among the roughly 54 dose-escalation patients, roughly 20 had hepatocellular carcinoma, 15 or so melanoma, 9 renal cell carcinoma and 9 head and neck cancer. The dose-escalation cohort was about 83% male with a mean age of about 60 years, ranging from roughly 23 to 80. Prior anti-PD-1, anti-PD-L1 or anti-CTLA-4 therapy was permitted, and checkpoint inhibitors had been received by around 39% of dose-escalation patients. Partial responses occurred in three dose-escalation patients, of whom one had hepatocellular carcinoma and two had cutaneous melanoma. The point of sequencing TCRbeta in the periphery was to test whether ivuxolimab changed TCR sequence diversity and drove clonal T-cell expansion. The paper covers the monotherapy dose-escalation part of the phase I ivuxolimab trial, which included N of about 50 patients. General conclusions and limits of the study: In the 0.1-3.0 mg/kg groups, partial responders had among the lowest normalized peripheral clonal expansion, particularly in CD8+ T cells. After ivuxolimab, expanded clones were on average more numerous among CD8+ T cells than among CD4+ T cells. Low levels of normalized T-cell clonal expansion were also seen in some patients who did not respond. The antigen specificity of the clonally expanded peripheral T cells was not determined. Clonal expansion of both CD4+ and CD8+ blood T cells was observed from baseline to week 6 at doses 0.1 to 3.0 mg/kg.

Patients with a history of autoimmune disease or receiving systemic immunosuppression were excluded from the trial. In every dose cohort, peripheral blood was drawn for TCR sequencing at baseline, cycle 4 day 1, and cycle 7 day 1. The samples were drawn from a first-in-human, open-label, multicenter phase I dose-escalation trial of ivuxolimab. The trial enrolled adults with locally advanced or metastatic head and neck squamous cell, hepatocellular, melanoma or renal cell carcinoma. Before TCR sequencing, CD4+ T cells and CD8+ T cells from peripheral blood were sorted into separate populations. Worth noting for this clone: Its antigen is not yet known. Base qualities were left out, and no much larger clone turns up one base away.

Genomic DNA was extracted from sorted cells for sequencing of the TCRbeta CDR3 region. TCRbeta CDR3 regions were sequenced using the immunoSEQ Assay. TCRdb mirrors the immuneACCESS table, restricted to in-frame sequences. Some clones are absent from its copies; in checked studies, under half trace to an unresolved V gene, and the reason for the others is unknown. Recorded for this sample are tens of thousands of clones; about 85% of them occurred a single time. Jointly, the top ten make up over 3.5% of the sample. V sheds 4 bases and J sheds 4 bases, leaving 23 bases between their ends. From cysteine to phenylalanine, the CDR3 is 18 amino acids long. The CDR3 DNA has 54 bases and is translated from base 1.

The origin of this receptor is an adult with an advanced solid tumor such as melanoma, head and neck, liver or kidney cancer. The material was CD4+ or CD8+ T cells sorted from blood, obtained in a trial of the OX40 agonist ivuxolimab. This receptor chain uses TRBV23-1 and TRBJ2-1; matching of 6 bases hints at TRBD1 as the D gene. TRBV23-1 is designated an ORF whose function remains uncertain. At the DNA level, the sequence is TGCGCCAGCAGTCCCGACCCCAGAGGTGGGGGCGAGTACAATGAGCAGTTCTTC. Its protein product is CASSPDPRGGGEYNEQFF.